What follows describes a single T cell receptor beta chain. Its antigen is unidentified. The V and J ends lost 2 bases and 5 bases respectively, with 9 bases between them. Germline CDR1 reads KGHSH; CDR2 reads LQKENI. This CDR3 region has 13 residues. The data are from a study of cytomegalovirus exposure and HLA in healthy donors. On the study more broadly: Early released data had around 88 million unique TCRs, all coming from HLA-typed donors. Study-level results: Later findings reportedly placed an Asian-associated ancestry cluster below the approximately 670-donor mean for N-insertions. Productive status was seen about 90% or about 30% of the time for most TCR beta V segments in an earlier analysis.

The PCR made use of 60 Vbeta and 13 Jbeta primers. TCRdb keeps only in-frame clones here, not all; method: immunoSEQ multiplex PCR. In the table there are some 130,000 clones, approximately 75% of which are singletons. This TCR came from a middle-aged man in good health and CMV-seropositive. The specimen sequenced was PBMCs. The V call is TRBV18, the J call TRBJ2-5; perhaps TRBD2 as D (6 bases). The CDR3 DNA follows: TGTGCCAGCTCACCAGGGAGGAGCGAGACCCAGTACTTC. Its protein is CASSPGRSETQYF.